A single sample gave rise to the 7 T cell receptor beta chains below, sequenced in a study of CD8+CD57+ T cells in acquired aplastic anemia. Patients chosen for sequencing had CD8+CD57+ cells that had expanded, as shown by flow cytometry. Genomic DNA, the template, was used for profiling of the TCR beta VDJ and CDR3. One entry per CDR3 protein, called by TCRdb with MiXCR from the reads. The table includes just over 200,000 distinct CDR3 sequences, 50% to 70% detected once. Sequencing was performed on sorted CD4+, CD8+, or CD8+CD57+ T cells (not recorded which) from PBMCs. All receptors come from a human donor with aplastic anemia.

In DNA form, the CDR3 reads TGCGCCAGCAGCTTCGGGACAGGAAAACCTGAAGCTTTCTTT. Translated, it gives CASSFGTGKPEAFF. The V call is TRBV5-1, the J call TRBJ1-1, with 8 bases aligning to TRBD1. The CDR3 length is 14 residues. Germline-derived CDR1 and CDR2 are SGHRS and YFSETQ. J was trimmed by 6 bases and V by 2 bases; bases with no gene match: 6.

The V gene is TRBV19, the J gene TRBJ2-3; perhaps TRBD2 as D (6 bases). Germline loops: CDR1 LNHDA, CDR2 SQIVND (reference sequence). V was shortened by 3 bases and J by 2 bases, with 9 bases between the two germline ends. CDR3 length: 14 amino acids. CDR3 DNA: TGTGCCAGTAGTATCGGAGGGGACACAGATACGCAGTATTTT. Its translation is CASSIGGDTDTQYF.

This chain links TRBV12-3 or TRBV12-4 with TRBJ2-7; 7 positions match TRBD1. The CDR3 is 14 amino acids. Unmatched junction bases numbered 8, after V lost 6 bases and J lost 3 bases. The CDR3 sequence: CASRADRDDYEQYF. DNA of the CDR3: TGTGCCAGCAGGGCCGACAGGGACGACTACGAGCAGTACTTC.

This clonotype occurred many times. The rearrangement links TRBV7-6 to TRBJ2-1, with D perhaps TRBD1 (5 bases). This CDR3 spans 13 amino acids. V was clipped by 2 bases and J by 4 bases, with 6 bases between them. The germline V gene encodes CDR1 SGHVS and CDR2 FNYEAQ. The CDR3 loop reads CASSLQGYNEQFF. CDR3 DNA: TGTGCCAGCAGCTTACAGGGTTACAATGAGCAGTTCTTC.

This CDR3 is CASSDISRYEQYF. The CDR3 DNA is TGTGCCAGCAGTGACATTAGCCGATACGAGCAGTACTTC. The rearrangement links TRBV25-1 to TRBJ2-7; D ambiguous. Germline V CDR1 and CDR2: MGHDK, SYGVNS. V was clipped by 3 bases and J by 4 bases, with 10 bases between them. The length of the CDR3 is 13 residues.

This clonotype was seen many times. The chain carries TRBV14 and TRBJ1-2, with D possibly matching TRBD1 (5 bases). This CDR3 contains 15 residues. Per germline, CDR1 SGHDN and CDR2 FVKESK. V was clipped by 0 bases and J by 4 bases, with 12 bases between them. The DNA of the CDR3 is TGTGCCAGCAGCCAAGAGCGGGGCAATAGCTATGGCTACACCTTC. This gives the protein CASSQERGNSYGYTF.

This clonotype appeared once. The chain recombines TRBV2 with TRBJ2-1; 7 bases align to TRBD1. The V gene end was trimmed by 5 bases and the J gene end by 5 bases; junction bases not matched to a gene: 3. CDR3 length: 13 amino acids. CDR1 is SNHLY, CDR2 FYNNEI, per germline. CDR3 DNA sequence: TGTGCCAGCAGTAGGGACAGCAACAATGAGCAGTTCTTC. Its translation is CASSRDSNNEQFF.